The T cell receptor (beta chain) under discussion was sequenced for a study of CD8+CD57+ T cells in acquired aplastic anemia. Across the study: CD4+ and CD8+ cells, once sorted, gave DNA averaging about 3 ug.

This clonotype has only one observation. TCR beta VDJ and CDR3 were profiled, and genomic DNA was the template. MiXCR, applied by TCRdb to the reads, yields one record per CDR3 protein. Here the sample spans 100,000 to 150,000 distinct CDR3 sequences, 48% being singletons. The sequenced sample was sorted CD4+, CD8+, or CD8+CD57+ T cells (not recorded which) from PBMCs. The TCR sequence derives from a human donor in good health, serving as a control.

The CDR3 DNA reads as TGTACCACCAGTGATGACAGCAGCTCTGGAAACACCATATATTTT. It is translated as CTTSDDSSSGNTIYF. The rearrangement uses TRBV10-3 and TRBJ1-3; the D gene is possibly TRBD1 (5 bases). Per germline, CDR1 ENHRY and CDR2 SYGVKD. CDR3 length: 15 amino acids.